Listed below are T cell receptor beta chains from one sample, sequenced in a study of spatial heterogeneity in lung cancer. TCRdb reprocessed the 5' RACE reads via MiXCR and lists one record per CDR3 protein. The table lists tens of thousands of distinct CDR3 sequences, approximately 8% of them singletons. The specimen comprised PBMCs, sampled at follow-up. The receptors here all came from a male donor with early-stage non-small cell lung cancer. Each CDR3 is given without its conserved first and last residue. The order of the fields is J gene, V gene, CDR3 protein.

j_gene: TRBJ1-2
v_gene: TRBV5-6
CDR3aa: ASSLARADYGYT

j_gene: TRBJ2-2
v_gene: TRBV7-6
CDR3aa: ASSSRLAGILPNTGELF

j_gene: TRBJ1-2
v_gene: TRBV7-9
CDR3aa: ASSPVGGAEGYT

j_gene: TRBJ1-5
v_gene: TRBV5-1
CDR3aa: ASSLTGHSNQPQH

j_gene: TRBJ1-5
v_gene: TRBV29-1
CDR3aa: SVEVETGVSGNQPQH

j_gene: TRBJ1-1
v_gene: TRBV6-1
CDR3aa: ASRYTENTEAF

j_gene: TRBJ2-7
v_gene: TRBV6-5
CDR3aa: ASRGTSQYEQY

j_gene: TRBJ2-5
v_gene: TRBV12-3/TRBV12-4
CDR3aa: ASSFNGEETQY

j_gene: TRBJ2-2
v_gene: TRBV19
CDR3aa: ASSPQPDFTGELF

j_gene: TRBJ2-3
v_gene: TRBV10-3
CDR3aa: AISGTGFTDTQY

j_gene: TRBJ2-1
v_gene: TRBV7-9
CDR3aa: ASSPRTGEGYNEQF

j_gene: TRBJ2-3
v_gene: TRBV7-9
CDR3aa: ASSSDRVTDTQY

j_gene: TRBJ2-4
v_gene: TRBV7-8
CDR3aa: ASSLVAGGIQY

j_gene: TRBJ2-2
v_gene: TRBV6-6
CDR3aa: ASSLLAGSLANTGELF

j_gene: TRBJ1-6
v_gene: TRBV12-3/TRBV12-4
CDR3aa: ASSGQGSMNSPLH

j_gene: TRBJ2-3
v_gene: TRBV7-9
CDR3aa: ASGPGQGVTDTQY

j_gene: TRBJ1-2
v_gene: TRBV3-1
CDR3aa: ASSRRDTSNYGYT